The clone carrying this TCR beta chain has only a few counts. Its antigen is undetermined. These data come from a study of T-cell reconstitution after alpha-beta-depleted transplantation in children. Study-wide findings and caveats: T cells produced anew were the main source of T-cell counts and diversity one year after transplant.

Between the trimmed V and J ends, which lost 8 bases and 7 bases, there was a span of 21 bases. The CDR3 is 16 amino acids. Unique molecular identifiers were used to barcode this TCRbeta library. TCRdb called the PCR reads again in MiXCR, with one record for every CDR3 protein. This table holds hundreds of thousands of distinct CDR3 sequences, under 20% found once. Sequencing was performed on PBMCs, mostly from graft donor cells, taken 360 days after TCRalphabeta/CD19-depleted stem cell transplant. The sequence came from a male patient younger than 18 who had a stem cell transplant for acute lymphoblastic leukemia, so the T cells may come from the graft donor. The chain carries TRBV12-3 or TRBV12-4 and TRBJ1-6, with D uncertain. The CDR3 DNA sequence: TGTGCCAGCGGCCCCGGGGTGACTGCTGCGAATTCACCCCTCCACTTT. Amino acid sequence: CASGPGVTAANSPLHF.